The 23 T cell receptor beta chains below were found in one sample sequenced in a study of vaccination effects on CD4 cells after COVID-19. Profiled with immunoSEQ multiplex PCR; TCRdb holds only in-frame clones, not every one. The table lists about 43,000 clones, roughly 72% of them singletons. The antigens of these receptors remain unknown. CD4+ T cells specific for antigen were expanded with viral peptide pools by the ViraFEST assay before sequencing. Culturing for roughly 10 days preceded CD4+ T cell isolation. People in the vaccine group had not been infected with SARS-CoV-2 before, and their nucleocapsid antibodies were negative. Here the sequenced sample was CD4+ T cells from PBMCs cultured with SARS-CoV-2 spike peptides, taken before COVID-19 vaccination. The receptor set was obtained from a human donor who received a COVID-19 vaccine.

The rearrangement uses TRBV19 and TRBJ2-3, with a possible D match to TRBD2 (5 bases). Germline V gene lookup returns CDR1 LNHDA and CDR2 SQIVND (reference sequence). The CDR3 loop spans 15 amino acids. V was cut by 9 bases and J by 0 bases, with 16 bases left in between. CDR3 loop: CASRRTGTSTDTQYF. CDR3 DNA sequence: TGTGCCAGCCGAAGGACGGGAACTAGCACAGATACGCAGTATTTT. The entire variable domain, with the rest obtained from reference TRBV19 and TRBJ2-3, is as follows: DGGITQSPKYLFRKEGQNVTLSCEQNLNHDAMYWYRQDPGQGLRLIYYSQIVNDFQKGDIAEGYSVSREKKESFPLTVTSAQKNPTAFYLCASRRTGTSTDTQYFGPGTRLTVL.

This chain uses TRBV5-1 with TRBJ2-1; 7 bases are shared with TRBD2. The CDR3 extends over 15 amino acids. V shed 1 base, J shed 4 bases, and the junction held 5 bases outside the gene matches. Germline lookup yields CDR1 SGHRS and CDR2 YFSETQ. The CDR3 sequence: CASSLISGRYNEQFF. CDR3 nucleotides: TGCGCCAGCAGCTTGATTAGCGGGCGATACAATGAGCAGTTCTTC.

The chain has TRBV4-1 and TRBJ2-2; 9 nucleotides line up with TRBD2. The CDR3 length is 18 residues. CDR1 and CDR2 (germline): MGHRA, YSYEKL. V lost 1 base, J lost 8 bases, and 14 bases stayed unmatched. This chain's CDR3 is CASSQGSGTSNILGELFF. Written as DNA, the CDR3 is TGCGCCAGCAGCCAAGGTTCCGGGACTAGCAATATCTTGGGGGAGCTGTTTTTT.

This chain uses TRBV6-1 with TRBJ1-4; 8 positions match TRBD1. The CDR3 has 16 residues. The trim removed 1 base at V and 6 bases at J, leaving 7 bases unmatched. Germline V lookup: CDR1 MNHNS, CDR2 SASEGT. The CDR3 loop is CASSEGSGGADEKLFF. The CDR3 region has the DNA TGTGCCAGCAGTGAAGGATCAGGGGGCGCCGATGAAAAACTGTTTTTT.

The CDR3 region has the DNA TGTGCCAGCAGTGAAAACAGGGCGGGGACGCAGTATTTT. It is translated as CASSENRAGTQYF. The genes are TRBV2 and TRBJ2-3; either TRBD1 or TRBD2 may fit D (6 bases each). Looked up from germline, CDR1 is SNHLY and CDR2 is FYNNEI. Trimming removed 2 bases at V and 9 bases at J, with 12 bases between. The CDR3 has 13 residues. Variable domain in full (rest from reference TRBV2 and TRBJ2-3): EPEVTQTPSHQVTQMGQEVILRCVPISNHLYFYWYRQILGQKVEFLVSFYNNEISEKSEIFDDQFSVERPDGSNFTLKIRSTKLEDSAMYFCASSENRAGTQYFGPGTRLTVL.

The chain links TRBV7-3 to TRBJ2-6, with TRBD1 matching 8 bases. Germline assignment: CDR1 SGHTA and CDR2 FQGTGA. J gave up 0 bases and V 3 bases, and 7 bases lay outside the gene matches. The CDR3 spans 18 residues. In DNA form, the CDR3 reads TGTGCCAGCAGCTTCAGGGGACAGGAGGGCTCTGGGGCCAACGTCCTGACTTTC. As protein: CASSFRGQEGSGANVLTF.

The CDR3 bases are TGTGCCAGCCGCCCCATTGGGACTAGCGGGGGGGCCGGTCGGTATTTT. The encoded protein is CASRPIGTSGGAGRYF. The chain employs TRBV6-2 or TRBV6-3 and TRBJ2-3, with TRBD2 matching over 16 bases. V dropped 8 bases and J dropped 14; count of bases not matched to a gene: 16. The CDR3 has 16 residues. Germline V CDR1 and CDR2: MNHEY, SVGEGT.

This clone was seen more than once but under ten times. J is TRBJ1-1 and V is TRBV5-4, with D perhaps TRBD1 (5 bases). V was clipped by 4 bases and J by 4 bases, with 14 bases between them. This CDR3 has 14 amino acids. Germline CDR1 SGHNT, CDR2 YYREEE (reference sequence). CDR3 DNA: TGTGCCAGCAGCCAGGAGGCAGGGACCACTGAAGCTTTCTTT. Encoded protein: CASSQEAGTTEAFF.

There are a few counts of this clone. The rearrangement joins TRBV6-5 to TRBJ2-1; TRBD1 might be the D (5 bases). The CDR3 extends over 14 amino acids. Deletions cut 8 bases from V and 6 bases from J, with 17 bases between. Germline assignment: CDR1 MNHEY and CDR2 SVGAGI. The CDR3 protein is CASDDILRGNEQFF. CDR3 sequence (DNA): TGTGCCAGCGATGACATTTTAAGGGGCAATGAGCAGTTCTTC.

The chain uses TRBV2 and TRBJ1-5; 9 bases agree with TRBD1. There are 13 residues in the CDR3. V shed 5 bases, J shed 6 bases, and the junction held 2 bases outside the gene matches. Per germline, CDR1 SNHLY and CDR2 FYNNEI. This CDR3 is CASSSQGAQPQHF. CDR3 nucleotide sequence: TGTGCCAGCAGTTCACAGGGGGCTCAGCCCCAGCATTTT.

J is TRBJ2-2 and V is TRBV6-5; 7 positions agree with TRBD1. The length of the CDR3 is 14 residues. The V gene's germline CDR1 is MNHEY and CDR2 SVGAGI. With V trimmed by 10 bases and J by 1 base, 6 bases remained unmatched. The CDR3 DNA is TGTGCCACCAAGAGGACAGGGAACACCGGGGAGCTGTTTTTT. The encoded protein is CATKRTGNTGELFF.

This chain's CDR3 is CASSPWDRPNTEAFF. As DNA, the CDR3 is TGTGCCAGTAGCCCCTGGGACAGGCCGAACACTGAAGCTTTCTTT. The genes are TRBV19 and TRBJ1-1; TRBD1 matches at 8 bases. The CDR3 extends over 15 amino acids. The junction had 7 bases not matched to a gene; V was cut back by 6 bases and J by 1 base. In germline, CDR1 is LNHDA, CDR2 SQIVND (reference sequence).

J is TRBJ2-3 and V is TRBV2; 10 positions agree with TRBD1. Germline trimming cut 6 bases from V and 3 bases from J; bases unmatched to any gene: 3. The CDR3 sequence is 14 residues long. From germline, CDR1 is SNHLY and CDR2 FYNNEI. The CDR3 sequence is CASRGQGGTDTQYF. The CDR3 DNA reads TGTGCCAGCAGAGGACAGGGGGGGACAGATACGCAGTATTTT.

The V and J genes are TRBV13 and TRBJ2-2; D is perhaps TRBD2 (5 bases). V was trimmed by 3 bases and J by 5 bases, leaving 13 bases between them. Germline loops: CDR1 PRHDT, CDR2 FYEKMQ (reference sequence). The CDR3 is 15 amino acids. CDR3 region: CASSFTPTGTGELFF. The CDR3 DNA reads TGTGCCAGCAGCTTCACCCCAACGGGGACCGGGGAGCTGTTTTTT. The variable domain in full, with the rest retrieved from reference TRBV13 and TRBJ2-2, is AAGVIQSPRHLIKEKRETATLKCYPIPRHDTVYWYQQGPGQDPQFLISFYEKMQSDKGSIPDRFSAQQFSDYHSELNMSSLELGDSALYFCASSFTPTGTGELFFGEGSRLTVL.

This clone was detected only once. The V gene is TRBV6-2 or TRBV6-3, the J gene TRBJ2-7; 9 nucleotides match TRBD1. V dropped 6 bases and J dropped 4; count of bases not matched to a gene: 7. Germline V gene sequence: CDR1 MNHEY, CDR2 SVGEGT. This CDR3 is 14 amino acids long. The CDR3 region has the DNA TGTGCCAGCAGCACAGGGGGCGCAGGATACGAGCAGTACGTC. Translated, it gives CASSTGGAGYEQYV.

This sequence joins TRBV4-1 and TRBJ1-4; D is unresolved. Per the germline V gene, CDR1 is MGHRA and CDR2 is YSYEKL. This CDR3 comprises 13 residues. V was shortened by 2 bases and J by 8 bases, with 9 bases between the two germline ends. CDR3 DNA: TGCGCCAGCAGCCAAATCGTAGGGGAAAAACTGTTTTTT. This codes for CASSQIVGEKLFF.

The CDR3 coding sequence is TGTGCCAGCAGTTTCGGGGGGAAGGGTCGAGGGGCCAACGTCCTGACTTTC. Translation: CASSFGGKGRGANVLTF. The V gene is TRBV28, the J gene TRBJ2-6; 7 bases match TRBD2. The CDR3 consists of 17 residues. V dropped 3 bases and J dropped 4; count of bases not matched to a gene: 9. Germline V gives CDR1 MDHEN, CDR2 SYDVKM.

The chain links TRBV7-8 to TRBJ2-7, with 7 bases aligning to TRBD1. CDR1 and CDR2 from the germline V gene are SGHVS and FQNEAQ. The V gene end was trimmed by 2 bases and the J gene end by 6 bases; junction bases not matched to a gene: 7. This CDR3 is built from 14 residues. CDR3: CASSLQTGSTEQYV. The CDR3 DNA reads TGTGCCAGCAGCTTACAGACAGGGTCGACCGAGCAGTACGTC.

This CDR3 reads CATSDLRQGPTGELFF. Written as DNA, the CDR3 is TGTGCCACCAGTGATTTGCGTCAGGGGCCTACCGGGGAGCTGTTTTTT. The chain combines TRBV24-1 with TRBJ2-2, with D possibly being TRBD1 (6 bases). The CDR3 consists of 16 residues. Germline-derived CDR1 and CDR2 are KGHDR and SFDVKD. The V gene lost 0 bases and the J gene lost 5 bases, with 12 bases spanning the gap.

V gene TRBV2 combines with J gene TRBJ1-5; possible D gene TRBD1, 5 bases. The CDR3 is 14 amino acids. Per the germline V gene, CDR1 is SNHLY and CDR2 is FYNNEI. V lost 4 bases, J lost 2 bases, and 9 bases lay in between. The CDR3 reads CASSVVGGNQPQHF. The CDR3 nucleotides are TGTGCCAGCAGTGTCGTAGGGGGCAATCAGCCCCAGCATTTT.

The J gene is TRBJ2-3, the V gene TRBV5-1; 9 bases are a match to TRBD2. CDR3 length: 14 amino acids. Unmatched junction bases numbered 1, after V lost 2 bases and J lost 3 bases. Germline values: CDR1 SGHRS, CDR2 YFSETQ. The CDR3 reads CASSFSGGTDTQYF. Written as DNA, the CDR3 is TGCGCCAGCAGCTTTAGCGGGGGAACAGATACGCAGTATTTT. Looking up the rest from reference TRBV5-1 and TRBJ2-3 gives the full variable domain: KAGVTQTPRYLIKTRGQQVTLSCSPISGHRSVSWYQQTPGQGLQFLFEYFSETQRNKGNFPGRFSGRQFSNSRSEMNVSTLELGDSALYLCASSFSGGTDTQYFGPGTRLTVL.

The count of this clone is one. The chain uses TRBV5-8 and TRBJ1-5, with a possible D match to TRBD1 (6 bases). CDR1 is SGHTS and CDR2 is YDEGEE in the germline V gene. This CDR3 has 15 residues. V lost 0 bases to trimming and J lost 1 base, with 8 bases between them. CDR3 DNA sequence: TGTGCCAGCAGCTTGGGGCAGGGGAGCAATCAGCCCCAGCATTTT. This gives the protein CASSLGQGSNQPQHF.

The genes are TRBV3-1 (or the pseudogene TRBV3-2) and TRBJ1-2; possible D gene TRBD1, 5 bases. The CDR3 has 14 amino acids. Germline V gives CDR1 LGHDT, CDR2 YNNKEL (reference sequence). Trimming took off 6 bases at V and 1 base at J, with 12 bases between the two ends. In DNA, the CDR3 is TGTGCCAGCAGTAAGACAGCTATTAACTATGGCTACACCTTC. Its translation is CASSKTAINYGYTF.